The source of this T cell receptor beta chain is a study of early T cells in non-severe SARS-CoV-2 infection (dated by TCRdb to about 2021). Turning to the overall study: Bulk RNA from unsorted whole blood was used for TCR sequencing, so alpha and beta chains could not be paired. On the study overall, not on this receptor specifically: VDJdb matching was skewed toward anti-spike CD8 responses and likely underestimated virus-specific expansions, missing private and CD4 specificities.

From cysteine to phenylalanine, the CDR3 is 16 amino acids long. Kept here is only the CDR3 DNA, which spans 48 bases and is read in frame from base 1. CDR1 and CDR2 are read off the germline V gene (reference sequence) as SEHNR and FQNEAQ. This clonotype has a count of ten or more. Its antigen is still unknown. A junction end diverges from the germline sequence, so it may reflect a read error. The library came from 5' RACE. The listed sequencing device is NextSeq 500. The TCR library protocol attached unique molecular identifiers to individual cDNA molecules to correct for sequencing error and PCR bias. Both TCR alpha and beta chains were sequenced, and tight co-correlation was observed between alpha and beta sequence abundances in each sample. In the source study's methods: Decombinator V4 was used to perform V gene, J gene and CDR3 annotation of TCR sequences. Expanded TCRs were defined as changing significantly between any two time points under a Poisson model with p below 0.0001. Abundances of TCRs were expressed as counts per million after normalisation to the total number of TCRs sequenced in each sample. TRAV1-2 paired with TRAJ12, TRAJ20 or TRAJ33 defined MAIT TCRs, while TRAV10 paired with TRAJ18 defined iNKT TCRs. VDJdb, accessed on 1 November 2021, was searched for TCRs annotated for CMV, EBV and SARS-CoV-2, and TCRs annotated for more than one antigen were excluded. TCRdb reprocessed the public reads (quality trimming at Q25 with fastp, clone calling with MiXCR) and kept in-frame beta chains. Every entry covers one CDR3 protein and lists the most common genes and DNA from its rows. The authors' filters were not applied to this entry. This sample holds around 44,000 distinct CDR3 sequences; approximately 7.6% were observed only once. Of the sample, 5% to 6.5% falls within the top ten clones.

The study was a case-control design nested within a healthcare worker cohort in London, UK, with weekly nasopharyngeal swab PCR tests and blood sampling. Healthcare workers were enrolled in the week of the UK lockdown, from 23 to 31 March 2020, and were followed every week for up to roughly 15 weeks. This receptor chain uses TRBV7-9 and TRBJ1-6; the D gene is not confidently resolved. The source material was whole blood. This TCR was sampled from an adult who was a healthcare worker with PCR-confirmed SARS-CoV-2 infection or an uninfected control (not recorded which). The nucleotide sequence reads as follows: TGTGCCAGCAGCTTAGGGACCGGGAATCGAAATTCACCCCTCCATTTT. Its translation reads: CASSLGTGNRNSPLHF.